Listed below are T cell receptor beta chains from one sample, sequenced in a study of blood T cells in healthy people across ages. TCRdb ran MiXCR on the 5' RACE reads and lists one entry per CDR3 protein. The sample lists about 1.6 million distinct CDR3 sequences; 30% to 35% were seen once. The sequenced sample consisted of blood. The source of these receptors is a woman in her 30s in good health. Both conserved end residues are trimmed from each CDR3.

length,V,CDR3
10,TRBV20-1,SAVGQFYEQY
12,TRBV14,ASSLFGPGNTIY
15,TRBV3-1,ASSQAMEFSSYNEQF
12,TRBV5-5,ATKLTSSAYEQY
14,TRBV5-1,ASSSGVGTGKETQY
13,TRBV7-8,ASSPFGVAKNIQY
11,TRBV10-3,AISTDRNYGYT
12,TRBV15,ATSLGTPVDEQY
13,TRBV19,ASSIQGQLSYEQY
12,TRBV12-3/TRBV12-4,ASSPQQYSYEQY
9,TRBV27,ATGGPYEQY
10,TRBV6-1,ASSKIQETQY
13,TRBV10-3,AISDPRQGVYEQY
12,TRBV6-5,ASRASRSTDTQY
13,TRBV6-1,ASRRKVRDGYGYT
10,TRBV9,ASSGTRYGYT
11,TRBV10-1,ASSPDRVSGYT
14,TRBV6-1,ASRLIAGLYTDTQY
12,TRBV12-3/TRBV12-4,ASRPLAGGETQY
15,TRBV9,ASSPGTSGGIEETQY
16,TRBV11-1,ASSWDREEDRPQETQY
14,TRBV5-1,ASKSQAGPTYNEQF
14,TRBV10-3,AISESDLRSNYGYT
11,TRBV12-3/TRBV12-4,ASSFLISYEQY
14,TRBV10-3,AISEVQGEGNQPQH
12,TRBV13,ASSYLTVSYEQY
18,TRBV27,ASSLRGGLAEESSYNEQF
13,TRBV12-5,ASGFSGGNTGELF
13,TRBV12-5,ASGSLAGGTDTQY
12,TRBV4-1,ASSQATLNTEAF
12,TRBV12-3/TRBV12-4,ASSRQLFNQPQH
13,TRBV12-3/TRBV12-4,ASSFGQVAKDIQY
13,TRBV7-8,ASSTRDGRDTEAF
13,TRBV15,ATSRVQGNNYGYT
12,TRBV20-1,SARTGTPQETQY
13,TRBV27,ASSLGASGVYEQY
11,TRBV12-3/TRBV12-4,ASSLRSTRGYT
14,TRBV4-1,ASSQDSGMVGGGYT